This is a list of T cell receptor beta chains from one sample in a study of PD-1 blockade in classical Hodgkin lymphoma. Libraries were prepared by immunoSEQ multiplex PCR; TCRdb keeps only in-frame clonotypes and omits some of them. The sample records about 21,000 clones, roughly 94% being singletons. The sequencing input was peripheral blood mononuclear cells (PBMCs). These receptor sequences come from a human donor with classical Hodgkin lymphoma. The CDR3 runs from the conserved cysteine through the conserved F or W. The D gene is left open where the match is weak.

j_call | v_call | d_call | cdr3_nt | cdr3_aa
TRBJ2-7 | TRBV11-2 | NA | TGTGCCAGCAGCTTAGGGGGAGGCGAGCAGTACTTC | CASSLGGGEQYF
TRBJ2-7 | TRBV4-3 | TRBD1 | TGCGCCAGCAGCCAAGTAAGGGGGCCCTACGAGCAGTACTTC | CASSQVRGPYEQYF
TRBJ2-5 | TRBV5-1 | TRBD2 | TGCGCCAGCAGCCCTCCGGGACTAGCGGGGGGGCCTGAGACCCAGTACTTC | CASSPPGLAGGPETQYF
TRBJ2-7 | TRBV7-2 | TRBD1 | TGTGCCAGCAGCTTAGATGGGACAGGGAAACCGTCCTACGAGCAGTACTTC | CASSLDGTGKPSYEQYF
TRBJ1-4 | TRBV6-6 | TRBD1 | TGTGCCAGCAGTTACACAGGGGAGCCTAATGAAAAACTGTTTTTT | CASSYTGEPNEKLFF
TRBJ1-2 | TRBV7-8 | TRBD1 | TGTGCCAGCAGCTCCCGGACAGGGGGCGCCGGCGGCTACACCTTC | CASSSRTGGAGGYTF
TRBJ2-1 | TRBV14 | TRBD1 | TGTGCCAGCAGCCCGGACAGGGTTAATGAGCAGTTCTTC | CASSPDRVNEQFF
TRBJ2-3 | TRBV19 | NA | TGTGCCAGTAGTATCGGCCAGGGGGGCGTCAGCACAGATACGCAGTATTTT | CASSIGQGGVSTDTQYF
TRBJ2-2 | TRBV7-9 | NA | TGTGCCAGCAGCTTAGGAGAGGCCGGGGAGCTGTTTTTT | CASSLGEAGELFF
TRBJ1-6 | TRBV11-2 | NA | TGTGCCAGCAGCTCAGGGATTTTACGGAATTCACCCCTCCACTTT | CASSSGILRNSPLHF
TRBJ2-1 | TRBV18 | NA | TGTGCCAGCTCACCACAAGACAATGAGCAGTTCTTC | CASSPQDNEQFF
TRBJ2-3 | TRBV11-2 | NA | TGTGCCAGCAGCTTAGGACAGCACAACACAGATACGCAGTATTTT | CASSLGQHNTDTQYF
TRBJ2-5 | TRBV18 | NA | TGTGCCAGCTCACCAAATCGGGGTCCAGAGACCCAGTACTTC | CASSPNRGPETQYF
TRBJ2-2 | TRBV5-1 | TRBD1 | TGCGCCAGCAGCTTAGGGACAGGGGGCGCGAACACCGGGGAGCTGTTTTTT | CASSLGTGGANTGELFF
TRBJ1-3 | TRBV18 | NA | TGTGCCAGCTTAGCCGGAAACACCATATATTTT | CASLAGNTIYF
TRBJ1-2 | TRBV5-6 | NA | TGTGCCAGCAGCTGGGGACTCTATGGCTACACCTTC | CASSWGLYGYTF